This TCR beta chain was sequenced during a study of T cell responses to AZD1222 COVID-19 vaccine. Study-wide findings and caveats: Along spike, vaccine-associated CD4 TCRs were found throughout, with dominance at 160-218 and 743-854. Among AZD1222 vaccinees, only five or six were seropositive at baseline.

In regard to this clone: Its antigen is undetermined.

This table comes from immunoSEQ multiplex PCR, and its TCRdb copy is limited to in-frame clones, with some not included. The profile shows 110,000 to 150,000 clones, around 90% of them singletons. The CDR3 extends over 15 amino acids. Germline V lookup: CDR1 LGHNA, CDR2 YSLEER. V dropped 3 bases and J dropped 0 bases, with 9 bases sitting between them. The TCR originated in an adult in good health. Source: peripheral blood, taken on day 0 of AZD1222 vaccination. V gene TRBV4-3 combines with J gene TRBJ1-3; weak D call: TRBD1 (6 bases). The CDR3 region is CASSHQTGSGNTIYF. CDR3 nucleotides: TGCGCCAGCAGCCACCAGACAGGCTCTGGAAACACCATATATTTT.